This T cell receptor beta chain was found in a study of T cells in Graves' hyperthyroidism and ophthalmopathy. Study outcomes and limitations: A model built on 13 V-J features separated ophthalmopathy from stable hyperthyroidism.

This clonotype was observed at least ten times. What it binds is unknown. TCR beta CDR3 sequences were amplified from RNA transcripts. Researchers ran a first-round RT-PCR on the TCR CDR3 using the HTBI primer set. MiXCR, run by TCRdb on the multiplex PCR reads, gives a single entry per CDR3 protein. This sample carries 500,000 to 650,000 distinct CDR3 sequences, more than 12% of them seen once, and the ten largest clones take about an eighth. Per germline, CDR1 MDHEN and CDR2 SYDVKM. Deletions cut 4 bases from V and 7 bases from J, with 11 bases between. The CDR3 extends over 12 amino acids. Diagnoses were made from clinical symptoms, serum measures (thyroxine and TRAb), thyroid ultrasound and orbital computed tomography. Fresh peripheral blood, 9.5 to 10 ml of it, supplied the PBMCs.

Material for sequencing was blood. The origin of this receptor is a woman in her forties or fifties with Graves' ophthalmopathy. The J gene is TRBJ2-7, the V gene TRBV28; D uncertain. CDR3 coding DNA: TGTGCCAGCAGTTCCCCGGCGCGGGAGCAGTACTTC. It is translated as CASSSPAREQYF.